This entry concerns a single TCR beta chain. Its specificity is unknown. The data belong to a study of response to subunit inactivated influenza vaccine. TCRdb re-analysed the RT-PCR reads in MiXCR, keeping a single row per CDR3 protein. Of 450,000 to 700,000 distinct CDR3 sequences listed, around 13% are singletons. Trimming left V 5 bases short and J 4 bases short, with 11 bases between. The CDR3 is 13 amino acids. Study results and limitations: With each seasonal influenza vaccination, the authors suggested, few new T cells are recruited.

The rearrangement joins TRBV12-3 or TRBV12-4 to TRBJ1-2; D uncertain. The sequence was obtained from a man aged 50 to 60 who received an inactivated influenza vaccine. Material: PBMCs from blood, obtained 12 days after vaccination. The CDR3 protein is CASSPGQVYGYTF. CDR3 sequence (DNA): TGTGCCAGCAGTCCCGGCCAGGTCTATGGCTACACCTTC.